This TCR beta chain was retrieved from a study of HIV-infected patients and healthy controls. No cell fractionation was done, so the repertoire covers all unsorted peripheral blood T cells. Germline CDR1 reads MGHRA; CDR2 reads YSYEKL. Unmatched junction bases numbered 8, after V lost 3 bases and J lost 5 bases. This CDR3 has 17 residues. This clonotype was detected ten times or more. 450 to 600 ng RNA was reverse transcribed with alpha and beta constant-region primers. Using multiplexing indices, alpha and beta chain libraries were generated apart by chain-specific third strand synthesis. TCRdb analysed the 5' RACE reads with MiXCR anew, one entry per CDR3 protein. The data contain some 20,000 distinct CDR3 sequences, approximately 9% of them singletons.

Sequencing input: blood. This sequence was found in an adult in good health. The rearrangement links TRBV4-1 to TRBJ2-2; TRBD2 matches at 11 bases. CDR3 region: CASSHHLAGGGTGELFF. Written as DNA, the CDR3 is TGCGCCAGCAGCCACCACTTAGCGGGAGGGGGGACCGGGGAGCTGTTTTTT.